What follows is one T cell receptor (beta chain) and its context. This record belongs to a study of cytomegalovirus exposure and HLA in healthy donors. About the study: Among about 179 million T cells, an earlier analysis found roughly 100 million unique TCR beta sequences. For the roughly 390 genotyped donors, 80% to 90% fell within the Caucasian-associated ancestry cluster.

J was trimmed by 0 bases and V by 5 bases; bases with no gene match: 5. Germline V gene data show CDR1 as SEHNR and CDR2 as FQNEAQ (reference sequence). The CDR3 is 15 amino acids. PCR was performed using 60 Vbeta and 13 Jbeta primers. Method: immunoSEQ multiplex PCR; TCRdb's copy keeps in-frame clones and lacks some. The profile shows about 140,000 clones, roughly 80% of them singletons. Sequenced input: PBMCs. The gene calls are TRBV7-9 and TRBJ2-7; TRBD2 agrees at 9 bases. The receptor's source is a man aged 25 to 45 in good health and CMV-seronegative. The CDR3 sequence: CASSPHSGSSYEQYF. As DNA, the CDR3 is TGTGCCAGCAGCCCCCATAGCGGGAGCTCCTACGAGCAGTACTTC.